A selection of T cell receptor beta chains follows, all from one sample in a study of a mutant IDH1 vaccine in newly diagnosed glioma. Sequenced by immunoSEQ multiplex PCR; TCRdb stores in-frame clones only, minus some. Of 45,000 to 55,000 clones in the sample, roughly 88% are singletons; the top ten hold roughly 2.4%. The source was PBMCs, collected from a glioma patient treated with radiotherapy, temozolomide or both. The receptors derive from a middle-aged man with glioma. Each CDR3 is given with its conserved first and last residue. D genes are given only for firm matches. Clone size appears in some rows only: once, few, many, or a class for an expanded clone.

abundance | j_gene | v_gene | d_gene | CDR3nt | CDR3aa
- | TRBJ2-7 | TRBV15 | - | TGTGCCACCAGCAGACCCGGTCATCCCGACTACGAGCAGTACTTC | CATSRPGHPDYEQYF
- | TRBJ2-5 | TRBV7-9 | - | TGTGCCAGCAGCTTAGTGTTGGGGCGAGGTGGGACCCAGTACTTC | CASSLVLGRGGTQYF
- | TRBJ2-4 | TRBV7-2 | TRBD2 | TGTGCCAGCAGCTTACGGGGGGGTCTGACTCTAGCCAAAAACATTCAGTACTTC | CASSLRGGLTLAKNIQYF
- | TRBJ2-1 | TRBV5-1 | - | TGCGCCAGCAGCTCCGACAGGACCACCTACAATGAGCAGTTCTTC | CASSSDRTTYNEQFF
- | TRBJ2-7 | TRBV5-1 | - | TGCGCCAGCACAAGGGCAACGGACAGCTACGAGCAGTACTTC | CASTRATDSYEQYF
- | TRBJ2-3 | TRBV6-6 | TRBD1 | TGTGCCAGCAGTAGCTCCGGGACAGGGGGCAGCGATACGCAGTATTTT | CASSSSGTGGSDTQYF
- | TRBJ2-3 | TRBV19 | - | TGTGCCAGTAGTATAACTAGGAGAAAGACAGATACGCAGTATTTT | CASSITRRKTDTQYF
- | TRBJ2-7 | TRBV25-1 | - | TGTGCCAGCAGTTCCCTCTACGAGCAGTACTTC | CASSSLYEQYF
- | TRBJ1-2 | TRBV5-1 | - | TGCGCCAGCAGCACAGGGACGGGTTACTATGGCTACACCTTC | CASSTGTGYYGYTF
- | TRBJ2-7 | TRBV11-2 | - | TGTGCCAGCACCCTGAGGTCTAGGGACGAGCAGTACTTC | CASTLRSRDEQYF
- | TRBJ2-3 | TRBV7-7 | - | TGTGCTAGCAGCTCGACACTCGTTTCTAGCACAGATACGCAGTATTTT | CASSSTLVSSTDTQYF
- | TRBJ2-3 | TRBV9 | TRBD2 | TGTGCCAGCAGCGTGACTAGCGAAGATACGCAGTATTTT | CASSVTSEDTQYF
- | TRBJ2-3 | TRBV2 | - | TGTGCCAGCAGGAGGACGCGGACAGATACGCAGTATTTT | CASRRTRTDTQYF
- | TRBJ2-1 | TRBV15 | - | TGTGCCACCAGCAGAGGCCTAGCAGACAATGAGCAGTTCTTC | CATSRGLADNEQFF
- | TRBJ1-4 | TRBV18 | - | TGTGCCAGCTCACCTGTCCTAACTAATGAAAAACTGTTTTTT | CASSPVLTNEKLFF
- | TRBJ2-7 | TRBV27 | - | TGTGCCAGCACCCGCCTCGTCGGGAATTACGAGCAGTACTTC | CASTRLVGNYEQYF
- | TRBJ2-7 | TRBV7-2 | - | TGTGCCAGCAGCTTAGCGGGTTTCTCCTACGAGCAGTACTTC | CASSLAGFSYEQYF
once | TRBJ2-7 | TRBV9 | TRBD2 | TGTGCCAGCAGCGCCTCTAGCGGGAGGCTCTACGAGCAGTACTTC | CASSASSGRLYEQYF
- | TRBJ2-1 | TRBV5-1 | TRBD2 | TGCGCCAGCAGCTTAGCTAGCGGGAGGGCCTGGGATGAGCAGTTCTTC | CASSLASGRAWDEQFF
- | TRBJ2-7 | TRBV7-9 | TRBD2 | TGTGCCAGCAGCTTAGTGAGCGGGAGGGTCGGAGAGCAGTACTTC | CASSLVSGRVGEQYF
- | TRBJ2-7 | TRBV5-4 | - | TGTGCCAGCAGCTTGGCGGGTCCTCTCTCCCACGAGCAGTACTTC | CASSLAGPLSHEQYF
- | TRBJ1-4 | TRBV4-1 | TRBD1 | TGCGCCAGCAGCCAACCTGGCAGGGGGAAGGATGAAAAACTGTTTTTT | CASSQPGRGKDEKLFF
- | TRBJ2-7 | TRBV4-3 | TRBD2 | TGCGCCAGCAGCCAAGATTTGCGGGAGGTATCCTACGAGCAGTACTTC | CASSQDLREVSYEQYF
- | TRBJ2-3 | TRBV9 | TRBD2 | TGTGCCAGCAGCTTCCCAGCGGGAGTTGCAGATACGCAGTATTTT | CASSFPAGVADTQYF
- | TRBJ2-1 | TRBV7-9 | TRBD1 | TGTGCCAGCAGCCGCACGGACAGGGGTAATGAGCAGTTCTTC | CASSRTDRGNEQFF
- | TRBJ2-7 | TRBV29-1 | - | TGCAGCGTTGATCAGAAGCCGTCGTCTTGCGAGCAGTACTTC | CSVDQKPSSCEQYF
- | TRBJ2-7 | TRBV7-8 | - | TGTGCCAGCAGCTCTCCCGGGGGCCTCTACGAGCAGTACTTC | CASSSPGGLYEQYF
- | TRBJ2-3 | TRBV7-2 | - | TGTGCCAGCAGCTCACAACGCACAGATACGCAGTATTTT | CASSSQRTDTQYF
- | TRBJ2-7 | TRBV6-5 | TRBD2 | TGTGCCAGCAGTTGGGGACTAGCGGGGGGCTACGAGCAGTACTTC | CASSWGLAGGYEQYF
- | TRBJ2-7 | TRBV7-8 | TRBD1 | TGTGCCAGCAGACCCTCGACAGGGTCCATCTACGAGCAGTACTTC | CASRPSTGSIYEQYF
- | TRBJ1-4 | TRBV5-1 | - | TGCGCCAGCAGACGGGCCTGGTCAGGGAGTGAAAAACTGTTTTTT | CASRRAWSGSEKLFF
- | TRBJ1-4 | TRBV15 | - | TGTGCCACCAGCAGAGATGGCGCCCCCACTGAAAAACTGTTTTTT | CATSRDGAPTEKLFF
- | TRBJ1-2 | TRBV5-6 | - | TGTGCCAGCAGCCAAGACGGGATGCTATATGGCTACACCTTC | CASSQDGMLYGYTF
- | TRBJ2-5 | TRBV19 | TRBD2 | TGTGCCAGTAGTAGCGGGGGTCAAGAGACCCAGTACTTC | CASSSGGQETQYF
- | TRBJ2-5 | TRBV5-1 | TRBD1 | TGCGCCAGCAGCCGCCAGACAGGGGGGCAGGAGACCCAGTACTTC | CASSRQTGGQETQYF
- | TRBJ1-4 | TRBV9 | - | TGTGCCAGCAGCATCCGGCGAGATGGGGAAAAACTGTTTTTT | CASSIRRDGEKLFF
few | TRBJ1-1 | TRBV10-3 | - | TGTGCCATCGGGGGGACGAGCACTGAAGCTTTCTTT | CAIGGTSTEAFF
- | TRBJ2-5 | TRBV7-2 | TRBD2 | TGTGCCAGCAGCTTAGTCGCTAGCGGGGGGTGGGAGACCCAGTACTTC | CASSLVASGGWETQYF
- | TRBJ2-2 | TRBV9 | - | TGTGCCAGCAACGTGGACAGCACCGGGGAGCTGTTTTTT | CASNVDSTGELFF
- | TRBJ2-7 | TRBV7-9 | - | TGTGCCAGCAGCTTAGCGTTGCCACCCAAATCCTACGAGCAGTACTTC | CASSLALPPKSYEQYF
- | TRBJ2-1 | TRBV7-9 | TRBD1 | TGTGCCAGCAGCTTATACGGACAGGGGGGTCTTGAGCAGTTCTTC | CASSLYGQGGLEQFF
- | TRBJ1-4 | TRBV19 | - | TGTGCCACGACAACAGGGATCGAACTGTTTTTT | CATTTGIELFF
- | TRBJ1-4 | TRBV5-1 | - | TGCGCCAGCAGCTTGTGGCCGGGCTCGAATGAAAAACTGTTTTTT | CASSLWPGSNEKLFF
- | TRBJ2-5 | TRBV20-1 | - | TGCAGTGCTAGAGATCAAGAGACCCAGTACTTC | CSARDQETQYF
- | TRBJ2-7 | TRBV4-3 | - | TGCGCCAGCAGCCAAGATTACGGCGGCGGCTCCTACGAGCAGTACTTC | CASSQDYGGGSYEQYF
- | TRBJ2-4 | TRBV30 | TRBD1 | TGTGCCTGGAGTTACCGAGGACAGGGGCGAATGGCCAAAAACATTCAGTACTTC | CAWSYRGQGRMAKNIQYF
- | TRBJ1-1 | TRBV19 | - | TGTGCCAGTAGTATGTTGAGGGTTACTGAAGCTTTCTTT | CASSMLRVTEAFF